The TCR beta chain described here comes from a study of a mutant IDH1 vaccine in newly diagnosed glioma. Germline-derived CDR1 and CDR2 are SGHNT and YYREEE (reference sequence). The CDR3 is 16 amino acids. Trimming shortened V by 0 bases and J by 3 bases, and 14 bases separated the two germline ends. Indicated time point: baseline, week 1 (first vaccination visit). Described treatment: pre-vaccination baseline after standard-of-care therapy. Only in-frame clones appear in the TCRdb table, and some are missing; sequencing was by immunoSEQ multiplex PCR. The sample records about 100,000 clones, 80% being singletons.

The sequencing used PBMCs, collected from a glioma patient treated with radiotherapy, temozolomide or both. V and J are TRBV5-4 and TRBJ2-3, with TRBD2 as a possible D gene (5 bases). The sequence was collected from a man aged 35-49 years with glioma. The CDR3 sequence is CASSLAGIAVTDTQYF. Written as DNA, the CDR3 is TGTGCCAGCAGCTTGGCCGGGATAGCAGTGACAGATACGCAGTATTTT.